Shown below are 11 T cell receptor beta chains from a single sample sequenced in a study of shared clonotypes between healthy human individuals. The naive CD8 fraction comprised CD45RO-negative cells positively selected for CCR7 and excluded terminally differentiated effector memory CD45RA+ cells. Generated by immunoSEQ multiplex PCR, the TCRdb table keeps only in-frame clones and is missing some. The sample has roughly 590,000 clones; about 95% are singletons. The specimen sequenced was naive CD8+ T cells sorted from blood. These receptors were taken from a woman aged 25 to 39 in good health.

V is TRBV19 and J is TRBJ2-5; 7 positions match TRBD1. The V and J ends lost 6 bases and 2 bases, in that order; junction bases with no gene match: 9. The V gene's germline CDR1 is LNHDA and CDR2 SQIVND (reference sequence). The CDR3 contains 15 residues. The CDR3 sequence is CASSLSTGLQETQYF. The CDR3 DNA reads as TGTGCCAGTAGCCTTTCGACAGGGTTACAAGAGACCCAGTACTTC.

The V call is TRBV20-1, the J call TRBJ2-1; 7 nucleotides line up with TRBD2. Germline-derived CDR1 and CDR2 are DFQATT and SNEGSKA (reference sequence). The V segment lost 6 bases and the J segment 15 bases; nucleotides outside the gene matches: 11. This CDR3 is 11 amino acids long. DNA for the CDR3: TGCAGTGCCCAAAAGCGGGATTTATTGTTCTTC. Its protein is CSAQKRDLLFF.

This sequence joins TRBV28 and TRBJ2-1, with TRBD2 matching 9 bases. Germline V CDR1 and CDR2: MDHEN, SYDVKM. This CDR3 contains 14 residues. V lost 6 bases to trimming and J lost 6 bases; unmatched junction nucleotides: 6. The CDR3 is CASSRGLAPNEQFF. The DNA of the CDR3 is TGTGCCAGCAGCCGGGGACTAGCCCCCAATGAGCAGTTCTTC.

The rearrangement joins TRBV27 to TRBJ1-5, with 7 positions matching TRBD1. The CDR3 runs to 14 residues. V shed 5 bases and J 3 bases; nucleotides not matched to a gene: 4. Germline lookup yields CDR1 MNHEY and CDR2 SMNVEV (reference sequence). The CDR3 protein is CASSVQGINQPQHF. DNA of the CDR3: TGTGCCAGCAGTGTACAGGGGATCAATCAGCCCCAGCATTTT.

V and J are TRBV27 and TRBJ2-7; D not certain. V was cut by 3 bases and J by 3 bases, with 12 bases left in between. CDR1 is MNHEY and CDR2 is SMNVEV in the germline V gene (reference sequence). The CDR3 is made up of 14 amino acids. The CDR3, as DNA: TGTGCCAGCAGTTTCCCACTTGGATACTACGAGCAGTACTTC. Protein sequence: CASSFPLGYYEQYF.

The chain recombines TRBV7-9 with TRBJ2-2; TRBD2 matches at 9 bases. The CDR3 is 15 amino acids. Germline V CDR1 and CDR2: SEHNR, FQNEAQ (reference sequence). V shed 3 bases and J 7 bases; nucleotides not matched to a gene: 6. This CDR3 reads CASSFSGSGSGELFF. CDR3 nucleotide sequence: TGTGCCAGCAGCTTTAGCGGGAGTGGAAGCGGGGAGCTGTTTTTT.

V usage is TRBV7-9 and J usage is TRBJ1-5; D not certain. CDR1 is SEHNR and CDR2 is FQNEAQ in the germline V gene (reference sequence). V was shortened by 3 bases and J by 4 bases, with 7 bases between the two germline ends. This CDR3 contains 13 residues. Here the CDR3 reads CASSFEGNQPQHF. Here the CDR3 DNA reads TGTGCCAGCAGCTTCGAGGGAAATCAGCCCCAGCATTTT. Using reference TRBV7-9 and TRBJ1-5 for the parts outside the CDR3, the full variable domain is DTGVSQNPRHKITKRGQNVTFRCDPISEHNRLYWYRQTLGQGPEFLTYFQNEAQLEKSRLLSDRFSAERPKGSFSTLEIQRTEQGDSAMYLCASSFEGNQPQHFGDGTRLSIL.

The chain recombines TRBV4-1 with TRBJ2-2; 12 bases fit TRBD2. The CDR3 runs to 20 residues. From germline, CDR1 is MGHRA and CDR2 YSYEKL. The V segment lost 0 bases and the J segment 6 bases; nucleotides outside the gene matches: 14. The CDR3, as DNA: TGCGCCAGCAGCCAAGAGACTAGCGGGAGCTGGCCGATGTATGCCGGGGAGCTGTTTTTT. It yields the protein CASSQETSGSWPMYAGELFF.

The chain combines TRBV25-1 with TRBJ1-4, with D hard to call. Trimming removed 3 bases from V and 15 bases from J, with 20 bases in between. Germline CDR1 is MGHDK and CDR2 is SYGVNS. The CDR3 length is 14 residues. This chain's CDR3 is CASSEWDSTSLMFF. CDR3 bases: TGTGCCAGCAGTGAGTGGGATTCCACCAGTTTGATGTTTTTT.

As concerns this clone: Different DNA sequences within this sample yield the same CDR3. This chain uses TRBV27 with TRBJ2-7; 10 bases match TRBD1. The CDR3 extends over 14 amino acids. Germline trimming cut 3 bases from V and 3 bases from J; bases unmatched to any gene: 2. CDR1 MNHEY and CDR2 SMNVEV come from the germline V gene (reference sequence). CDR3 coding DNA: TGTGCCAGCAGTTTTGGGACAGGGGACTACGAGCAGTACTTC. It encodes CASSFGTGDYEQYF.

The chain carries TRBV6-1 and TRBJ1-5; the D gene is possibly TRBD1 (6 bases). Trimming stripped 6 bases from V and 3 bases from J, with 15 bases between. From germline, CDR1 is MNHNS and CDR2 SASEGT. The CDR3 runs to 15 residues. In DNA, the CDR3 is TGTGCCAGCAGGCTTACAGGGCTCCACAATCAGCCCCAGCATTTT. Its translation: CASRLTGLHNQPQHF.